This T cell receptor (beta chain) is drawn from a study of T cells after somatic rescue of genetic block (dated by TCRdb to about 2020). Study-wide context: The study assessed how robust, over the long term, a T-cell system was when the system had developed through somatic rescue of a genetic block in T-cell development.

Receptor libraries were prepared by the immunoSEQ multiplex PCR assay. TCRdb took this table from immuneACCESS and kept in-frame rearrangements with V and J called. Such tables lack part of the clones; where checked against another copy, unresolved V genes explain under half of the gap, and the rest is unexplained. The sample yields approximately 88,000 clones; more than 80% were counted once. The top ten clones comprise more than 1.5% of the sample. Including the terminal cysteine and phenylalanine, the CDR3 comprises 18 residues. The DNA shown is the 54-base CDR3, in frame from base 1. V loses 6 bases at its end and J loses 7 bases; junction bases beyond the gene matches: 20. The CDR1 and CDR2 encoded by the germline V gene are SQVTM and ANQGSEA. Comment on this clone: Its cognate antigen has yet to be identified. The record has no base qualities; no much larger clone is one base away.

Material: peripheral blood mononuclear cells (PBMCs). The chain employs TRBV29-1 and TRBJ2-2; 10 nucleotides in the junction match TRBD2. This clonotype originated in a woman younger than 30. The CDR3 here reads CSVASFGASGRGGGELFF. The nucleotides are TGCAGCGTCGCCTCTTTCGGGGCTAGCGGGAGAGGAGGCGGGGAGCTGTTTTTT.